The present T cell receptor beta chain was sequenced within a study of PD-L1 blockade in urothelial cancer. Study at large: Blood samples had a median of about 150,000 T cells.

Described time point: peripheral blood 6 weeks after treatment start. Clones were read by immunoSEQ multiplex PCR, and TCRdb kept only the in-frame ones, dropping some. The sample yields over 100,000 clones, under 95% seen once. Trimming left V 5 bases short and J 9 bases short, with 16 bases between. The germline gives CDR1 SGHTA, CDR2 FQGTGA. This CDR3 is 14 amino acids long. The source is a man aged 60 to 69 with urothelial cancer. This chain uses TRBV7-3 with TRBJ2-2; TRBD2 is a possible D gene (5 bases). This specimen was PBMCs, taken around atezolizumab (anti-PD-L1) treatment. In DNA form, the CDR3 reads TGTGCCAGCAGCCCAGAGGGCATGGCCCGGGAGCTGTTTTTT. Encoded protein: CASSPEGMARELFF.